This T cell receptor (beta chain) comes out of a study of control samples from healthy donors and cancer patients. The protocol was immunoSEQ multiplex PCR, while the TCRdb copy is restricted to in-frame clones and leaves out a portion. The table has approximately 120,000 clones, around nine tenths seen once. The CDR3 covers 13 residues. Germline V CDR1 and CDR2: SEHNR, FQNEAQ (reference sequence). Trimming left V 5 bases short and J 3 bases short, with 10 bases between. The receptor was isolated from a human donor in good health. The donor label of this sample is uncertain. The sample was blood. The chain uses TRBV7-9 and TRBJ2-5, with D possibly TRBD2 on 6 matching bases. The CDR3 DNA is TGTGCCAGCAGCCTATTAGCGGAAGAGACCCAGTACTTC. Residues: CASSLLAEETQYF.